This T cell receptor beta chain originates from a study of shared clonotypes between healthy human individuals. The protocol was immunoSEQ multiplex PCR, while the TCRdb copy is restricted to in-frame clones and leaves out a portion. The sample has hundreds of thousands of clones; about 80% are singletons. In the case of this clone: The sample has other DNA sequences that encode this CDR3 too.

This CDR3 contains 14 residues. The V and J ends lost 0 bases and 5 bases respectively, with 8 bases between them. The germline gives CDR1 LNHNV, CDR2 YYDKDF (reference sequence). The sequence was collected from a woman in her 40s in good health. Some clones in this sample may be carry-over from other donors' samples. The sample taken for sequencing was PBMCs. The chain has TRBV15 and TRBJ1-5, with D tentatively TRBD1 (6 bases). CDR3 amino acids: CATSRDRGDQPQHF. As DNA, the CDR3 is TGTGCCACCAGCAGAGACAGGGGTGATCAGCCCCAGCATTTT.